Below, one T cell receptor (beta chain) is given with its context. Sequencing was performed with immunoSEQ multiplex PCR; in TCRdb, only in-frame clones are kept and a portion is missing. Altogether approximately 20,000 clones are present, approximately 84% being singletons, with the ten largest covering 20% to 30%. CDR3 size: 16 residues. Trimming removed 0 bases at V and 5 bases at J, with 16 bases between. From germline, CDR1 is MNHEY and CDR2 SVGAGI. The entry originates in a study of T cells in tumors after PD-1 blockade. Across the study: Either cemiplimab 350 mg every 2 weeks or pembrolizumab 200 mg every 3 weeks was given. During anti-PD-1 treatment, some patients continued daily vismodegib 150 mg.

This TCR was recovered from a human donor with advanced basal cell or squamous cell carcinoma (not recorded which). The material was PBMCs, obtained after anti-PD-1 therapy. This sequence joins TRBV6-5 and TRBJ1-2; no clear D gene. The CDR3 region is CASSYSLTDGLYGYTF. CDR3 sequence (DNA): TGTGCCAGCAGTTACTCCCTTACAGACGGGCTATATGGCTACACCTTC.